The TCR beta chain under discussion was sequenced for a study of shared clonotypes between healthy human individuals. CDR1 and CDR2 from the germline V gene are MDHEN and SYDVKM. The CDR3 covers 12 residues. Between the trimmed V and J ends, which lost 5 bases and 5 bases, there was a span of 9 bases. At a deep level, the assay was run. Using immunoSEQ multiplex PCR, the repertoire was profiled, and TCRdb retains in-frame clones only, with some absent. The sample holds a few hundred thousand clones, around 95% seen once. Selected positively for CCR7 and CD45RO-negative, naive CD8 cells excluded terminally differentiated effector memory CD45RA+ cells.

Sequences were obtained from naive CD8+ T cells sorted from blood. This TCR derives from a woman aged 25 to 39 in good health. V usage is TRBV28 and J usage is TRBJ1-1; possible D gene TRBD1, 5 bases. The CDR3 DNA is TGTGCCAGCAGTCGGGGCCGTACTGAAGCTTTCTTT. Amino acids: CASSRGRTEAFF. Complete variable domain (other parts from reference TRBV28 and TRBJ1-1): DVKVTQSSRYLVKRTGEKVFLECVQDMDHENMFWYRQDPGLGLRLIYFSYDVKMKEKGDIPEGYSVSREKKERFSLILESASTNQTSMYLCASSRGRTEAFFGQGTRLTVV.